Shown below are 20 T cell receptor beta chains from a single sample sequenced in a study of memory CD4+ T cells and cytomegalovirus serostatus. Sequencing used immunoSEQ multiplex PCR; TCRdb keeps in-frame clones, though not all of them. Found here are some 54,000 clones, over 70% of them singletons; the top ten hold roughly 2%. Single viable CD3+CD4+CD8-CD45RO+ cells were sorted as the memory CD4+ T cells. Sequenced sample: memory CD4+ T cells from blood. These TCRs come from an adult in good health and CMV-seropositive.

This clone was counted only a few times. The chain has TRBV5-6 and TRBJ2-7, with D perhaps given as TRBD1 or TRBD2 (5 bases each). Per the germline V gene, CDR1 is SGHDT and CDR2 is YYEEEE. V gave up 2 bases and J gave up 2 bases, with 17 bases separating them. The CDR3 is made up of 16 amino acids. The chain's CDR3 is CASSFGREWGTYEQYF. The DNA of the CDR3 is TGTGCCAGCAGCTTCGGAAGGGAATGGGGGACCTACGAGCAGTACTTC. Variable domain in full (rest from reference TRBV5-6 and TRBJ2-7): DAGVTQSPTHLIKTRGQQVTLRCSPKSGHDTVSWYQQALGQGPQFIFQYYEEEERQRGNFPDRFSGHQFPNYSSELNVNALLLGDSALYLCASSFGREWGTYEQYFGPGTRLTVT.

CDR3 sequence (DNA): TGTGCCAGCAGCGACAGGGGTAGGGGCGAGCAGTACTTC. Protein: CASSDRGRGEQYF. The chain is built from TRBV27 and TRBJ2-7; TRBD1 matches at 8 bases. The CDR3 contains 13 residues. The germline gives CDR1 MNHEY, CDR2 SMNVEV (reference sequence). The V and J ends lost 6 bases and 6 bases, in that order; junction bases with no gene match: 7.

The gene calls are TRBV28 and TRBJ1-2; a weak D match, TRBD1 (6 bases). The CDR3 has 15 amino acids. V dropped 5 bases and J dropped 3 bases, with 16 bases sitting between them. CDR1 is MDHEN and CDR2 is SYDVKM in the germline V gene. The CDR3: CASSPMVQGYYGYTF. The CDR3 nucleotides are TGTGCCAGCAGTCCCATGGTACAGGGATACTATGGCTACACCTTC.

The chain has TRBV7-6 and TRBJ2-3; 9 bases fit TRBD1. With 1 base clipped from V and 5 bases from J, the junction kept 7 bases outside the gene matches. There are 16 residues in the CDR3. Germline values: CDR1 SGHVS, CDR2 FNYEAQ. The CDR3 sequence is CASSLVPGQGGDTQYF. The CDR3 bases are TGTGCCAGCAGCTTAGTCCCGGGACAGGGCGGAGATACGCAGTATTTT.

The chain carries TRBV7-9 and TRBJ1-2; TRBD1 might be the D (6 bases). The germline CDR1 and CDR2 sequences are SEHNR and FQNEAQ (reference sequence). V was pared by 0 bases and J by 3 bases, with 8 bases between. The CDR3 has 14 amino acids. In DNA, the CDR3 is TGTGCCAGCAGCTTAGCAGGGGGAGACTATGGCTACACCTTC. It translates to CASSLAGGDYGYTF. Full variable domain (remainder filled in from reference TRBV7-9 and TRBJ1-2): DTGVSQNPRHKITKRGQNVTFRCDPISEHNRLYWYRQTLGQGPEFLTYFQNEAQLEKSRLLSDRFSAERPKGSFSTLEIQRTEQGDSAMYLCASSLAGGDYGYTFGSGTRLTVV.

This sequence joins TRBV13 and TRBJ1-1; D gene uncertain. This CDR3 has 11 amino acids. V lost 3 bases, J lost 8 bases, and 7 bases lay in between. The germline gives CDR1 PRHDT, CDR2 FYEKMQ (reference sequence). The CDR3 nucleotides are TGTGCCAGCAGCTTCGCGGAGGAAGCTTTCTTT. Protein product: CASSFAEEAFF.

The chain recombines TRBV2 with TRBJ2-1, with D possibly being TRBD2 (5 bases). The CDR3 totals 13 residues. Germline CDR1 and CDR2: SNHLY and FYNNEI. V lost 3 bases and J 9 bases, leaving 12 bases between the germline ends. CDR3 protein: CASSESGRGEQFF. The CDR3 region has the DNA TGTGCCAGCAGTGAGTCGGGAAGAGGTGAGCAGTTCTTC.

The genes are TRBV9 and TRBJ2-1; 16 bases agree with TRBD2. The CDR3 runs to 17 residues. The J segment lost 5 bases and the V segment lost 3 bases, leaving 5 bases of the junction unmatched. The germline gives CDR1 SGDLS, CDR2 YYNGEE. The DNA for the CDR3 is TGTGCCAGCAGCGCCGGGACTAGCGGGGGGGCAGACAATGAGCAGTTCTTC. Encoded protein: CASSAGTSGGADNEQFF.

This clone was observed a few times. The CDR3 loop reads CASIKLAAYNEQFF. The CDR3, as DNA: TGTGCCAGCATTAAACTAGCGGCCTACAATGAGCAGTTCTTC. The chain employs TRBV28 and TRBJ2-1, with TRBD2 matching 8 bases. The germline CDR1 and CDR2 sequences are MDHEN and SYDVKM. J lost 2 bases, V lost 7 bases, and 4 bases had no gene match. The CDR3 has 14 residues.

The chain is built from TRBV5-1 and TRBJ1-1, with TRBD1 matching over 10 bases. Germline assignment: CDR1 SGHRS and CDR2 YFSETQ. Trimming took 4 bases from V and 0 from J; bases not matched to a gene: 3. The CDR3 length is 15 residues. The CDR3 DNA reads as TGCGCCAGCAGCACCGGGACAGGGGTGAACACTGAAGCTTTCTTT. It codes for CASSTGTGVNTEAFF.

The chain couples TRBV7-2 to TRBJ2-5; D not resolved. This CDR3 has 14 residues. The V end lost 5 bases, the J end lost 6 bases, and 16 bases lay between the germline ends. The germline V gene encodes CDR1 SGHTA and CDR2 FQGNSA. CDR3 sequence reads: CASSPSVGLKTQYF. The CDR3, as DNA: TGTGCCAGCAGCCCCTCTGTTGGCCTGAAGACCCAGTACTTC.

The chain recombines TRBV14 with TRBJ1-2; TRBD1 matches 8 bases. This CDR3 has 15 residues. The germline gives CDR1 SGHDN, CDR2 FVKESK. J lost 2 bases, V lost 2 bases, and 4 bases had no gene match. The CDR3 loop is CASSQLGQGNYGYTF. The CDR3 DNA reads as TGTGCCAGCAGCCAACTAGGACAGGGCAACTATGGCTACACCTTC.

The chain recombines TRBV5-1 with TRBJ2-5; D perhaps matches TRBD1 (5 bases). Germline V gives CDR1 SGHRS, CDR2 YFSETQ. This CDR3 is built from 15 residues. V dropped 0 bases and J dropped 1 base, with 10 bases sitting between them. CDR3 residues: CASSLVGAFQETQYF. CDR3 in DNA: TGCGCCAGCAGCTTGGTTGGGGCCTTCCAAGAGACCCAGTACTTC.

The chain uses TRBV7-9 and TRBJ2-5, with D perhaps matching TRBD1 or TRBD2 (5 bases each). The CDR3 has 14 residues. Germline CDR1 is SEHNR and CDR2 is FQNEAQ (reference sequence). V was clipped by 3 bases and J by 1 base, with 9 bases between them. DNA for the CDR3: TGTGCCAGCAGCTTCCTAGGGACCCAAGAGACCCAGTACTTC. Amino acids: CASSFLGTQETQYF.

This chain connects TRBV5-6 to TRBJ1-1, with 10 nucleotides matching TRBD1. CDR3 length: 16 amino acids. Losses at the gene ends were 0 bases for V and 5 bases for J; bases not matched to a gene: 7. CDR1 SGHDT and CDR2 YYEEEE come from the germline V gene. This CDR3 reads CASSLAPTGGRTEAFF. CDR3 in DNA: TGTGCCAGCAGCTTGGCCCCGACAGGGGGCAGGACTGAAGCTTTCTTT.

The chain recombines TRBV2 with TRBJ2-5, with 7 bases identical to TRBD1. The CDR3 totals 14 residues. The germline gives CDR1 SNHLY, CDR2 FYNNEI. Losses at the gene ends were 7 bases for V and 6 bases for J; bases not matched to a gene: 11. The CDR3 sequence is CASTPGQASKTQYF. DNA for the CDR3: TGTGCCAGCACCCCAGGACAGGCCTCGAAGACCCAGTACTTC.

This clone has only a few counts. The CDR3 DNA reads TGTGCCAGCTCACTCGCCAGGGGGAGCTATGGCTACACCTTC. This gives the protein CASSLARGSYGYTF. The chain is built from TRBV18 and TRBJ1-2; TRBD1 aligns across 7 bases. This CDR3 comprises 14 residues. Germline assignment: CDR1 KGHSH and CDR2 LQKENI. The V segment lost 4 bases and the J segment 4 bases; nucleotides outside the gene matches: 6. The full variable domain, rest sourced from reference TRBV18 and TRBJ1-2, is NAGVMQNPRHLVRRRGQEARLRCSPMKGHSHVYWYRQLPEEGLKFMVYLQKENIIDESGMPKERFSAEFPKEGPSILRIQQVVRGDSAAYFCASSLARGSYGYTFGSGTRLTVV.

The chain employs TRBV14 and TRBJ1-2; 10 bases line up with TRBD1. V lost 4 bases and J lost 2; bases outside the gene matches: 4. This CDR3 is 15 amino acids long. CDR1 and CDR2 from the germline V gene are SGHDN and FVKESK. CDR3 in amino acids: CASSPWTGGNYGYTF. As DNA, the CDR3 is TGTGCCAGCAGCCCTTGGACAGGGGGGAACTATGGCTACACCTTC.

This chain links TRBV6-4 with TRBJ2-1; TRBD2 matches 9 bases. V lost 4 bases, J lost 0 bases, and 1 base stayed unmatched. This CDR3 has 15 residues. Germline V gives CDR1 MRHNA, CDR2 SNTAGT. The CDR3 coding sequence is TGTGCCAGCAGTGTTAGCGGGGGCTCCTACAATGAGCAGTTCTTC. Translation: CASSVSGGSYNEQFF.

The V gene is TRBV9, the J gene TRBJ2-5; D is unresolved. V lost 0 bases and J 4 bases, leaving 13 bases between the germline ends. The germline V gene has CDR1 SGDLS and CDR2 YYNGEE. There are 15 residues in the CDR3. The DNA of the CDR3 is TGTGCCAGCAGCGTAGCTACGGGTCTCGTAGAGACCCAGTACTTC. It codes for CASSVATGLVETQYF.